This T cell receptor beta chain was found in a study of cytomegalovirus exposure and HLA in healthy donors. General study points: Relative to the approximately 700-donor mean, N-insertions were reportedly fewer in an Asian-associated ancestry cluster in a later analysis. A later analysis linked a missense DCLRE1C variant to TCR beta V- and J-gene trimming.

The V gene end was trimmed by 3 bases and the J gene end by 8 bases; junction bases not matched to a gene: 5. Germline V gene sequence: CDR1 SQVTM, CDR2 ANQGSEA. CDR3 size: 14 residues. On this clone itself: The antigen remains unidentified.

Donors had nominal health at sampling but likely had unrecorded immune exposures. The primer mix had 60 Vbeta and 13 Jbeta primers. This table comes from immunoSEQ multiplex PCR, and its TCRdb copy is limited to in-frame clones, with some not included. The table lists some 180,000 clones, with around 6% in the top ten. The sequence came from a man aged 25 to 40 in good health and CMV-seronegative. The sequenced material came from PBMCs. J is TRBJ1-4 and V is TRBV29-1; 11 bases map to TRBD1. CDR3 sequence reads: CSVEADRGLEKLFF. CDR3 coding DNA: TGCAGCGTTGAGGCGGACAGGGGGCTGGAAAAACTGTTTTTT.